This T cell receptor beta chain appears in the sequencing data of a study of cytomegalovirus exposure and HLA in healthy donors. Findings and caveats of the study: In a later analysis, TCR beta V- and J-gene trimming showed a link to a missense DCLRE1C variant. Generally TCR sequences proved uncommon, though certain public TCRs appeared in numerous donors.

Healthy bone marrow donors formed the donor group. The study ran its PCR with 60 Vbeta and 13 Jbeta primers. Sequenced by immunoSEQ multiplex PCR; TCRdb stores in-frame clones only, minus some. The table records some 150,000 clones, under 90% of them present only once. CDR3 length: 14 residues. Germline-derived CDR1 and CDR2 are MNHEY and SVGAGI. Trimming cost V 2 bases and J 6 bases, with 11 bases left between them. A note on this clone: Its antigen is not identified.

This rearrangement joins TRBV6-5 to TRBJ2-1; a weak D match, TRBD2 (5 bases). Sequenced sample: PBMCs. The sequence came from a boy aged 2 to 10 in good health and CMV-seronegative. CDR3 residues: CASSYRRGPNEQFF. CDR3 coding DNA: TGTGCCAGCAGTTACAGGCGAGGGCCCAATGAGCAGTTCTTC.